Listed below are T cell receptor beta chains from one sample, sequenced in a study of blood T cells in healthy people across ages. A single record per CDR3 protein comes from TCRdb applying MiXCR to the 5' RACE reads. Of 1.5 million to 2 million distinct CDR3 sequences listed, approximately 30% are singletons. The sequencing input was blood. Receptors originate from a woman in her twenties or thirties in good health. CDR3s include the opening cysteine and the closing phenylalanine or tryptophan. D genes are given only for firm matches. The listing skips clone size in some rows; elsewhere it reads once, few, many or a size class.

TRBJ2-3,TRBV7-9,.,many,CASSLARESLTDTQYF,TGTGCCAGCAGCTTAGCGAGGGAAAGCCTCACAGATACGCAGTATTTT
TRBJ1-4,TRBV29-1,.,.,CSARQVTNEKLFF,TGCAGCGCCCGACAGGTCACGAATGAAAAACTGTTTTTT
TRBJ1-2,TRBV6-6,TRBD1,.,CVSRGTGDGYTF,TGTGTCAGCAGAGGAACAGGGGATGGCTACACCTTC
TRBJ2-7,TRBV5-1,TRBD2,.,CASSPREASSYEQYF,TGCGCCAGCAGCCCCCGGGAGGCGAGCTCCTACGAGCAGTACTTC
TRBJ2-2,TRBV5-1,TRBD1,.,CASSLGGQANTGELFF,TGCGCCAGCAGCTTGGGCGGACAGGCGAACACCGGGGAGCTGTTTTTT
TRBJ1-1,TRBV5-1,TRBD1,few,CASSWGQRNTEAFF,TGCGCCAGCAGCTGGGGACAGAGAAACACTGAAGCTTTCTTT
TRBJ2-3,TRBV5-1,.,.,CASSLGVQFADTQYF,TGCGCCAGCAGCTTAGGAGTTCAGTTCGCAGATACGCAGTATTTT
TRBJ2-1,TRBV9,.,.,CASSPRDHAYNEQFF,TGTGCCAGCAGCCCCCGGGACCATGCCTACAATGAGCAGTTCTTC
TRBJ2-5,TRBV2,.,many,CASSEQKETQYF,TGTGCCAGCAGTGAACAGAAAGAGACCCAGTACTTC
TRBJ2-7,TRBV7-6,TRBD1,many,CASTPETGGSYEQYF,TGTGCCAGCACCCCTGAGACAGGGGGGTCCTACGAGCAGTACTTC
TRBJ1-2,TRBV12-3/TRBV12-4,TRBD1,many,CASSLGQNYGYTF,TGTGCCAGCAGCTTGGGACAGAACTATGGCTACACCTTC
TRBJ2-3,TRBV20-1,.,.,CSVGAFGTDTQYF,TGCAGTGTGGGTGCCTTTGGCACAGATACGCAGTATTTT
TRBJ2-1,TRBV5-1,.,.,CASSLEQSSYNEQFF,TGCGCCAGCAGCTTGGAACAGAGCTCCTACAATGAGCAGTTCTTC
TRBJ1-2,TRBV18,.,few,CASSPKRNNLDSHRVGYTF,TGTGCCAGCTCACCAAAAAGGAACAATTTGGACAGCCATCGGGTCGGCTACACCTTC
TRBJ1-1,TRBV29-1,.,.,CSVEELGGVEGTEAFF,TGCAGCGTTGAAGAACTGGGAGGGGTGGAGGGCACTGAAGCTTTCTTT
TRBJ2-4,TRBV2,TRBD1,.,CASSQDRGQNIQYF,TGTGCCAGCAGTCAAGACAGGGGGCAAAACATTCAGTACTTC
TRBJ2-3,TRBV7-3,.,few,CASRASRGADTQYF,TGTGCCAGCAGAGCTAGCAGGGGGGCGGATACGCAGTATTTT
TRBJ2-6,TRBV5-1,.,many,CASSPPVVSGANVLTF,TGCGCCAGCAGCCCACCGGTAGTATCTGGGGCCAACGTCCTGACTTTC
TRBJ2-1,TRBV11-2,.,.,CAGSLRGEEQFF,TGTGCCGGCAGCTTAAGAGGGGAGGAGCAGTTCTTC
TRBJ2-7,TRBV29-1,.,few,CSVERGASGNEQYF,TGCAGCGTTGAAAGAGGGGCGAGCGGCAACGAGCAGTACTTC
TRBJ2-7,TRBV12-3/TRBV12-4,TRBD2,many,CASSWGLASSYEQYF,TGTGCCAGCAGTTGGGGACTAGCGAGCTCCTACGAGCAGTACTTC
TRBJ1-4,TRBV4-1,.,once,CASSQELATTNEKLFF,TGCGCCAGCAGCCAAGAATTGGCAACGACTAATGAAAAACTGTTTTTT
TRBJ2-4,TRBV21-1,.,few,CASSKVICLRANIQYF,TGTGCCAGCAGCAAAGTAATTTGTTTGCGAGCAAACATTCAGTACTTC
TRBJ2-7,TRBV6-2/TRBV6-3,.,.,CASTPAGGTNTYEQYF,TGTGCCAGCACTCCAGCTGGGGGGACAAATACCTACGAGCAGTACTTC
TRBJ2-1,TRBV5-1,TRBD2,few,CASSSRTSGGGYNEQFF,TGCGCCAGCAGCTCGAGGACTAGCGGGGGGGGATACAATGAGCAGTTCTTC
TRBJ2-1,TRBV7-2,TRBD2,few,CASSPGLAGGRQFF,TGTGCCAGCAGCCCCGGACTAGCGGGAGGACGGCAGTTCTTC
TRBJ2-5,TRBV19,.,few,CASSPRLGSIQETQYF,TGTGCCAGTAGTCCACGTCTGGGGAGTATCCAAGAGACCCAGTACTTC
TRBJ2-1,TRBV28,.,many,CASSFSWNEQFF,TGTGCCAGCAGCTTCAGCTGGAATGAGCAGTTCTTC
TRBJ1-2,TRBV3-1,TRBD1,few,CASSHSDRVMDGYTF,TGTGCCAGCAGCCATTCAGACAGGGTGATGGATGGCTACACCTTC
TRBJ2-1,TRBV2,TRBD2,.,CASRRTSGGAYAQFF,TGTGCCAGCAGGCGGACTAGCGGGGGGGCCTATGCCCAGTTCTTC
TRBJ1-3,TRBV6-6,.,.,CASKGTGNTIYF,TGTGCCAGCAAAGGAACTGGAAACACCATATATTTT
TRBJ2-3,TRBV5-1,.,many,CASSGGGPTDTQYF,TGCGCCAGCAGCGGCGGGGGCCCCACAGATACGCAGTATTTT